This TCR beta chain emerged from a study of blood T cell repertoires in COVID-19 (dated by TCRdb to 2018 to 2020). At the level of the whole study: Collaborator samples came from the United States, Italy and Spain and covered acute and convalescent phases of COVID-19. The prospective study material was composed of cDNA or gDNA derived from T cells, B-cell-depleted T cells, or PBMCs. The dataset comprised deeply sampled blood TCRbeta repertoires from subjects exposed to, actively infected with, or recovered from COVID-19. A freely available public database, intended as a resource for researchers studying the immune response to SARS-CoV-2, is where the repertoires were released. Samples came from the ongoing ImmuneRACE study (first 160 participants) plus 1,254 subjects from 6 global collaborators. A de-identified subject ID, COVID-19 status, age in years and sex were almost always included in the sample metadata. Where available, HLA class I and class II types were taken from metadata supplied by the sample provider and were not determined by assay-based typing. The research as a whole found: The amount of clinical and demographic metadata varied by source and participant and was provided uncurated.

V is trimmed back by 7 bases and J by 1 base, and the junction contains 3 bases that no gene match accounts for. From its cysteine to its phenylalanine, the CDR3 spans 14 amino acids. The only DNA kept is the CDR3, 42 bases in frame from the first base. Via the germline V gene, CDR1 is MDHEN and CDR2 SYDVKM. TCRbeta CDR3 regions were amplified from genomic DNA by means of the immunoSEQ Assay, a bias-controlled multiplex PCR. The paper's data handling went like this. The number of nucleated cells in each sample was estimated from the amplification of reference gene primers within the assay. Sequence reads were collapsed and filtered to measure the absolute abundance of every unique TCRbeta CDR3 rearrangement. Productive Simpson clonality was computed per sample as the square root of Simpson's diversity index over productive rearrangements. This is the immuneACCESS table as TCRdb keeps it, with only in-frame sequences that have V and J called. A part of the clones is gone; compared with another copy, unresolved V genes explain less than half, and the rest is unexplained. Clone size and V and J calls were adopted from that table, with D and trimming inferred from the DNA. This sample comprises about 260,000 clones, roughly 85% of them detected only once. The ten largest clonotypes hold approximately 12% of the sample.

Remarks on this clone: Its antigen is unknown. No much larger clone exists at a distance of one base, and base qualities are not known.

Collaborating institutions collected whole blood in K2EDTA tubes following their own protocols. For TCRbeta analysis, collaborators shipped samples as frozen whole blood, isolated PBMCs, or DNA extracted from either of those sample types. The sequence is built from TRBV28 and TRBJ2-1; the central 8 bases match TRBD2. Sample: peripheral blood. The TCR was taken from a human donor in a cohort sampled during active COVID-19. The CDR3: CASKSGSSYNEQFF. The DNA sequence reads TGTGCCAGCAAAAGCGGGAGTTCCTACAATGAGCAGTTCTTC.